The rows below give T cell receptor beta chains drawn from one sample of a study of response to subunit inactivated influenza vaccine. Using its own MiXCR run on the RT-PCR reads, TCRdb lists one record per CDR3 protein. The sample records about 480,000 distinct CDR3 sequences, roughly 23% being singletons. This material consisted of CD4+ T cells sorted from PBMCs, taken around 5 days after vaccination. These receptors originate from a man aged 50 to 60 who received an inactivated influenza vaccine. CDR3s include the opening cysteine and the closing phenylalanine or tryptophan. Each record gives: V gene, J gene, clone size, D gene, CDR3 DNA, CDR3 protein. The D gene is left open where the match is weak. Only some rows state a clone size, as once, few, many or a class for expanded clones.

>TRBV12-3/TRBV12-4|TRBJ2-1|few|TRBD2
TGTGCCAGCAGTCAGATAGCGGGGCGGCGGTACAATGAGCAGTTCTTC
CASSQIAGRRYNEQFF
>TRBV10-3|TRBJ1-5|few|TRBD1
TGTGCCACCCACACCGGGACAGAGTTCAATCAGCCCCAGCATTTT
CATHTGTEFNQPQHF
>TRBV11-2|TRBJ2-5|NA|NA
TGTGCCAGCAGCAGAAGACGGACCCAGGGAGAGACCCAGTACTTC
CASSRRRTQGETQYF
>TRBV5-4|TRBJ2-2|few|NA
TGTGCCAGCAGCCCGTCGTGGGCCGGGGGCGGGGAGCTGTTTTTT
CASSPSWAGGGELFF
>TRBV6-2/TRBV6-3|TRBJ1-2|few|NA
TGTGCCAGCAGCAAGGGACCCGTGAACTATGGCTACACCTTC
CASSKGPVNYGYTF
>TRBV10-3|TRBJ2-2|few|NA
TGTGCCATAAGCGTAGGAGGATTGAACACCGGGGAGCTGTTTTTT
CAISVGGLNTGELFF
>TRBV29-1|TRBJ2-7|NA|NA
TGCAGCGTTGAAAATAGGGTCAACGAGCAGTACTTC
CSVENRVNEQYF
>TRBV20-1|TRBJ2-1|NA|NA
TGCAGTGCTAGAGATCGGGACTCCTACAATGAGCAGTTCTTC
CSARDRDSYNEQFF
>TRBV20-1|TRBJ2-3|NA|NA
TGCAGTGCTATGCGGACTACCGCAGCGGATACGCAGTATTTT
CSAMRTTAADTQYF
>TRBV7-2|TRBJ2-3|many|NA
TGTGCCAGCAGCATCTCGCAGGGGGATACGCAGTATTTT
CASSISQGDTQYF
>TRBV12-5|TRBJ2-1|NA|NA
TGTGCTAGTGGTTTTGGTAGCGCCGGGAATGAGCAGTTCTTC
CASGFGSAGNEQFF
>TRBV5-1|TRBJ1-6|few|NA
TGCGCCAGCAGCTTGGGCGAATTCGCACCCCTCCACTTT
CASSLGEFAPLHF
>TRBV11-3|TRBJ2-2|NA|NA
TGTGCCAGCAGTTTCCAGGGAGCCGGGGAGCTGTTTTTT
CASSFQGAGELFF
>TRBV12-3/TRBV12-4|TRBJ2-3|many|TRBD2
TGTGCCAGCAGTTCGGGACTAGCGGGGGGGCCGGCAGATACGCAGTATTTT
CASSSGLAGGPADTQYF
>TRBV12-3/TRBV12-4|TRBJ2-5|NA|TRBD2
TGTGCCAACAGTTTAGGGACTAGCCGGACCCAGTACTTC
CANSLGTSRTQYF
>TRBV7-6|TRBJ2-1|NA|TRBD2
TGTGCCAGCAGCTACATCGGGACTAGCGTCCATGAGCAGTTCTTC
CASSYIGTSVHEQFF
>TRBV11-2|TRBJ2-2|NA|TRBD1
TGTGCCAGCAGCTCTACTCGTATAAGACAGGGTGGTACCGGGGAGCTGTTTTTT
CASSSTRIRQGGTGELFF
>TRBV20-1|TRBJ2-7|NA|NA
TGCAGTGCAGGGGGGGGGGCCCGTCTCGAGCAGTACTTC
CSAGGGARLEQYF
>TRBV7-2|TRBJ1-6|NA|NA
TGTGCCAGCAGCTTACACTGGGGGACGGGTTCACCCCTCCACTTT
CASSLHWGTGSPLHF
>TRBV20-1|TRBJ2-3|few|NA
TGCAGTGCACACGCAGGGAGCGCAGATACGCAGTATTTT
CSAHAGSADTQYF
>TRBV20-1|TRBJ2-5|few|NA
TGCAGTGCTAGTATGTCTAGGGAGACCCAGTACTTC
CSASMSRETQYF